The 2 T cell receptor beta chains given below trace back to one sample, sequenced in a study of cytomegalovirus exposure and HLA in healthy donors. Repertoires were generated with immunoSEQ multiplex PCR, while TCRdb's copy carries only in-frame clones and drops some. The sample shows around 400,000 clones, 70% to 90% of them seen only once. Specimen: PBMCs. The source of these receptors is a woman aged 18-35 years in good health and CMV-seronegative.

V gene TRBV29-1 combines with J gene TRBJ1-6; the match to TRBD1 covers 7 bases. The CDR3 spans 14 residues. CDR1 is SQVTM and CDR2 is ANQGSEA in the germline V gene. The junction had 9 bases not matched to a gene; V was cut back by 7 bases and J by 6 bases. The DNA of the CDR3 is TGCAGCGCTCGCGCCGGGACAGCTAATTCACCCCTCCACTTT. Translated: CSARAGTANSPLHF.

The chain couples TRBV6-5 to TRBJ2-7; a weak D match, TRBD1 (6 bases). Deletions cut 6 bases from V and 7 bases from J, with 16 bases between. The CDR3 is made up of 13 amino acids. Germline CDR1 MNHEY, CDR2 SVGAGI. The CDR3, as DNA: TGTGCCAGCAGATGGACAGCCACTTCTGAGCAGTACTTC. It encodes CASRWTATSEQYF.